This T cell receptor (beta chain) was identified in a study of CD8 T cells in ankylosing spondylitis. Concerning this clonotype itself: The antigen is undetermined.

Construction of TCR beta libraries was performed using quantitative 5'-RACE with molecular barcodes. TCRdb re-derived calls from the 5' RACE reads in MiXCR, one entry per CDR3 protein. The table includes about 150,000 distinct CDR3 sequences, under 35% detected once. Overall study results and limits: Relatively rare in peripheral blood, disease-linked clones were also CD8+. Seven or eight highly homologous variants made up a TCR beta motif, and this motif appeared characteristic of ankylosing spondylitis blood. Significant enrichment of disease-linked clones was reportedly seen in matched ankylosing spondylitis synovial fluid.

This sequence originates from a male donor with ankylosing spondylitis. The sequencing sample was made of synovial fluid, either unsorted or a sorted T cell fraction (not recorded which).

The CDR3 nucleotides read TGTGCCAGCAGCTCACAGGGGGCCTCGGGCCAAGAGACCCAGTACTTC. It is translated as CASSSQGASGQETQYF. V usage is TRBV11-2 and J usage is TRBJ2-5; 9 bases are a match to TRBD1. Germline assignment: CDR1 SGHAT and CDR2 FQNNGV. CDR3 length: 16 amino acids. V trimming: 4 bases; J trimming: 1 base; junction bases outside the gene matches: 7.